The 20 T cell receptor beta chains in this list originate from one sample, sequenced in a study of blood T cell repertoires in COVID-19. Sequencing used immunoSEQ multiplex PCR; TCRdb keeps in-frame clones, though not all of them. The table lists about 90,000 clones, 70% to 90% of them singletons, with around 11% in the top ten. The specimen was peripheral blood. The origin of the receptors is a woman aged 65 to 85 with active or convalescent COVID-19.

In this sample, this clone turned up a few times. The chain recombines TRBV5-1 with TRBJ1-1; D uncertain. This CDR3 is built from 13 residues. Between the trimmed V and J ends, which lost 4 bases and 1 base, there was a span of 8 bases. Germline V gene lookup returns CDR1 SGHRS and CDR2 YFSETQ. The CDR3 here is CASSPERNTEAFF. The DNA for the CDR3 is TGCGCCAGCAGCCCCGAGCGGAACACTGAAGCTTTCTTT. Together with reference TRBV5-1 and TRBJ1-1, the CDR3 gives the full variable domain: KAGVTQTPRYLIKTRGQQVTLSCSPISGHRSVSWYQQTPGQGLQFLFEYFSETQRNKGNFPGRFSGRQFSNSRSEMNVSTLELGDSALYLCASSPERNTEAFFGQGTRLTVV.

This clone was detected only once. The chain is built from TRBV12-3 or TRBV12-4 and TRBJ1-1; 10 bases line up with TRBD1. The CDR3 length is 13 residues. Germline trimming cut 6 bases from V and 6 bases from J; bases unmatched to any gene: 4. The CDR3 sequence: CASSGTGDSEAFF. The CDR3 nucleotides read TGTGCCAGCAGCGGGACAGGGGATTCTGAAGCTTTCTTT.

The chain is built from TRBV7-2 and TRBJ1-2; no clear D gene. Germline loops: CDR1 SGHTA, CDR2 FQGNSA. Trimming stripped 1 base from V and 4 bases from J, with 13 bases between. The CDR3 runs to 15 residues. CDR3 in amino acids: CASSLGADGFYGYTF. The CDR3 DNA reads as TGTGCCAGCAGCTTAGGAGCGGACGGATTCTATGGCTACACCTTC.

This chain links TRBV5-1 with TRBJ2-7, with TRBD1 identical over 8 bases. The CDR3 spans 15 residues. Germline assignment: CDR1 SGHRS and CDR2 YFSETQ. The V and J ends lost 0 bases and 3 bases, in that order; junction bases with no gene match: 5. The CDR3 DNA reads as TGCGCCAGCAGCTTGGGTCAGGGGGCTGTCTACGAGCAGTACTTC. This encodes CASSLGQGAVYEQYF.

The chain employs TRBV4-2 and TRBJ2-6; TRBD1 matches 9 bases. The CDR3 consists of 16 residues. Trimming at V came to 4 bases and at J to 4 bases, leaving 5 bases not matched to a gene. Germline V gives CDR1 LGHNA, CDR2 YNFKEQ. Here the CDR3 reads CASSPGTGSGANVLTF. In DNA, the CDR3 is TGTGCCAGCAGCCCCGGGACAGGGTCCGGGGCCAACGTCCTGACTTTC.

The chain uses TRBV2 and TRBJ1-1; the D is unclear. CDR1 is SNHLY and CDR2 is FYNNEI in the germline V gene. V lost 4 bases and J lost 0, with 12 bases in between. The CDR3 sequence is 15 residues long. The CDR3 sequence is CASSVGDTMNTEAFF. In nucleotides, the CDR3 is TGTGCCAGCAGTGTGGGTGACACCATGAACACTGAAGCTTTCTTT.

This clone has just one count. V usage is TRBV5-5 and J usage is TRBJ1-1, with D maybe TRBD1 (6 bases). V lost 0 bases, J lost 1 base, and 10 bases lay in between. The germline CDR1 and CDR2 sequences are SGHKS and YYEKEE (reference sequence). The CDR3 is 15 residues long. CDR3 DNA sequence: TGTGCCAGCAGCTTGGTTGGGGGGGCGAACACTGAAGCTTTCTTT. Translated, it gives CASSLVGGANTEAFF.

The rearrangement links TRBV7-2 to TRBJ2-3, with 9 bases lining up with TRBD1. CDR1 is SGHTA, CDR2 FQGNSA, per germline. The CDR3 has 15 residues. After removal of 1 base from V and 4 bases from J, the junction contained 3 bases not matched to a gene. The CDR3 region has the DNA TGTGCCAGCAGCTTAGTGGGACAGGGCTCAGATACGCAGTATTTT. This codes for CASSLVGQGSDTQYF.

CDR3 loop: CASSQFGGTTGELFF. CDR3 DNA sequence: TGTGCCAGCAGCCAATTCGGGGGAACCACCGGGGAGCTGTTTTTT. The chain is built from TRBV14 and TRBJ2-2; D possibly corresponds to TRBD2 (6 bases). Per the germline V gene, CDR1 is SGHDN and CDR2 is FVKESK. The V end was cut by 2 bases, the J end by 4 bases, with 11 bases between. This CDR3 spans 15 amino acids.

The chain couples TRBV7-9 to TRBJ1-1, with D uncertain. Germline CDR1 reads SEHNR; CDR2 reads FQNEAQ (reference sequence). Trimming stripped 1 base from V and 6 bases from J, with 15 bases between. The CDR3 is made up of 15 amino acids. The CDR3 spells CASSLVPSGRPEAFF. The CDR3 nucleotides are TGTGCCAGCAGCTTAGTCCCGTCAGGAAGGCCTGAAGCTTTCTTT.

The rearrangement links TRBV3-1 (or the pseudogene TRBV3-2) to TRBJ1-1; D is unclear. Germline V lookup: CDR1 LGHDT, CDR2 YNNKEL (reference sequence). This CDR3 is 14 amino acids long. Trimming cost V 0 bases and J 3 bases, with 8 bases left between them. CDR3: CASSQDWADTEAFF. The DNA of the CDR3 is TGTGCCAGCAGCCAAGATTGGGCTGACACTGAAGCTTTCTTT.

The rearrangement links TRBV25-1 to TRBJ1-2; tentatively, D is TRBD1 (5 bases). Trimming cost V 2 bases and J 8 bases, with 15 bases left between them. This CDR3 has 14 amino acids. CDR1 is MGHDK, CDR2 SYGVNS, per germline. The CDR3 spells CASSEGTGSRGYTF. The DNA of the CDR3 is TGTGCCAGCAGTGAAGGTACAGGCTCTAGAGGCTACACCTTC.

This clone was counted once. V gene TRBV28 combines with J gene TRBJ1-3; 8 nucleotides match TRBD1. This CDR3 region has 16 residues. The V gene's germline CDR1 is MDHEN and CDR2 SYDVKM. Trimming at V came to 6 bases and at J to 0 bases, leaving 7 bases not matched to a gene. The CDR3 is CASSETGGFSGNTIYF. CDR3 bases: TGTGCCAGCAGCGAAACAGGGGGATTCTCTGGAAACACCATATATTTT.

The chain uses TRBV19 and TRBJ2-4; 8 nucleotides line up with TRBD1. J was trimmed by 0 bases and V by 4 bases; bases with no gene match: 14. The CDR3 has 19 amino acids. Looked up from germline, CDR1 is LNHDA and CDR2 is SQIVND (reference sequence). CDR3 bases: TGTGCCAGTAGTACCGGGGACAGGACATTAACCCTAGCCAAAAACATTCAGTACTTC. Its protein is CASSTGDRTLTLAKNIQYF.

V usage is TRBV19 and J usage is TRBJ1-1, with TRBD1 matching 7 bases. V shed 10 bases, J shed 6 bases, and the junction held 11 bases outside the gene matches. The length of the CDR3 is 13 residues. Germline values: CDR1 LNHDA, CDR2 SQIVND (reference sequence). The CDR3 spells CATVRQGRSEAFF. The CDR3 nucleotides are TGTGCCACCGTTAGACAGGGAAGATCTGAAGCTTTCTTT. Together with reference TRBV19 and TRBJ1-1, the CDR3 gives the full variable domain: DGGITQSPKYLFRKEGQNVTLSCEQNLNHDAMYWYRQDPGQGLRLIYYSQIVNDFQKGDIAEGYSVSREKKESFPLTVTSAQKNPTAFYLCATVRQGRSEAFFGQGTRLTVV.

CDR3 sequence (DNA): TGTGCCAGCAGCCAAGCCCATACCGGGACAGGGCTAACCTACGAGCAGTACTTC. This encodes CASSQAHTGTGLTYEQYF. This sequence joins TRBV4-2 and TRBJ2-7, with 9 bases identical to TRBD1. The J segment lost 2 bases and the V segment lost 1 base, leaving 12 bases of the junction unmatched. The CDR3 is 18 residues long. CDR1 is LGHNA, CDR2 YNFKEQ, per germline.

The chain carries TRBV6-5 and TRBJ1-3; no clear D gene. Trimming took off 8 bases at V and 4 bases at J, with 15 bases between the two ends. The CDR3 contains 14 residues. Germline CDR1 and CDR2: MNHEY and SVGAGI. CDR3 DNA sequence: TGTGCCAGCGAACAGTGGTTCTCGGGAAACACCATATATTTT. Translated: CASEQWFSGNTIYF.

The chain has TRBV28 and TRBJ1-3; D is unclear. V gave up 5 bases and J gave up 0 bases, with 8 bases separating them. The length of the CDR3 is 14 residues. The germline V gene encodes CDR1 MDHEN and CDR2 SYDVKM. The CDR3 DNA sequence: TGTGCCAGCAGTCCCCTTAACTCTGGAAACACCATATATTTT. Protein: CASSPLNSGNTIYF.

The CDR3 loop is CASIIPGSSTEAFF. The CDR3 DNA follows: TGTGCCAGTATCATCCCAGGGTCGAGCACTGAAGCTTTCTTT. The chain is built from TRBV19 and TRBJ1-1; maybe TRBD1 (5 bases). Trimming left V 7 bases short and J 4 bases short, with 16 bases between. The CDR3 has 14 amino acids. Germline lookup yields CDR1 LNHDA and CDR2 SQIVND (reference sequence).

This chain uses TRBV5-1 with TRBJ2-2; the D gene is possibly TRBD2 (5 bases). The V gene's germline CDR1 is SGHRS and CDR2 YFSETQ. This CDR3 comprises 15 residues. Trimming shortened V by 4 bases and J by 6 bases, and 16 bases separated the two germline ends. The DNA of the CDR3 is TGCGCCAGCAGCGTAGGAACTAGGGTCTCCGGGGAGCTGTTTTTT. This gives the protein CASSVGTRVSGELFF.